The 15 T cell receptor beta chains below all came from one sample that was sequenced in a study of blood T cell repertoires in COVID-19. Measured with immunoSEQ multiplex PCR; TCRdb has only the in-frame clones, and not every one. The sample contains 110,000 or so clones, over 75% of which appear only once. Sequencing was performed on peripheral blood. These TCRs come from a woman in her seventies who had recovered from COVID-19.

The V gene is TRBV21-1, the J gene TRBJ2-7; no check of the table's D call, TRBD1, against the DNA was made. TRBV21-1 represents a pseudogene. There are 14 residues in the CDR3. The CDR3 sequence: CASSKGPGSYEQYF. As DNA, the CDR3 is TGTGCCAGCAGCAAAGGTCCAGGCTCCTACGAGCAGTACTTC.

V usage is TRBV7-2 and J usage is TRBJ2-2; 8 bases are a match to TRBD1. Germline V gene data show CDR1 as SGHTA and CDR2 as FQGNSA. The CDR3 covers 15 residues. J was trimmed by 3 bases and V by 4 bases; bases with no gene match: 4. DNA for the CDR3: TGTGCCAGCAGCTCGGGGACAGGTTACACCGGGGAGCTGTTTTTT. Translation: CASSSGTGYTGELFF.

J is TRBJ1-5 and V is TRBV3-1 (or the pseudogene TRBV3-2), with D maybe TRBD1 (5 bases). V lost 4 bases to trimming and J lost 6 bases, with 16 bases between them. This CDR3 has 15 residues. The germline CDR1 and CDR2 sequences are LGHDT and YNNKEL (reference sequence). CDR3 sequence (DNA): TGTGCCAGCAGCCTCCGGACCGGGGGGTTTCAGCCCCAGCATTTT. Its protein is CASSLRTGGFQPQHF.

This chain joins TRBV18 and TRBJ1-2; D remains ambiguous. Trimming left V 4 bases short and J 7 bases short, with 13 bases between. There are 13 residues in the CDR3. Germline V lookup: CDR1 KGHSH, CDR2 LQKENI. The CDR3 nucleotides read TGTGCCAGCTCACTGGACTCTTTTGGTGGCTACACCTTC. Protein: CASSLDSFGGYTF.

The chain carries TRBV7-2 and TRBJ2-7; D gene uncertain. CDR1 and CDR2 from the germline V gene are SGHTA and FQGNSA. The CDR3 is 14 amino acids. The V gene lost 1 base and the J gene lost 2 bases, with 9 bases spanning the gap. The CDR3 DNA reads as TGTGCCAGCAGCTTAGTCGGGTTCCCCTACGAGCAGTACTTC. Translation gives CASSLVGFPYEQYF.

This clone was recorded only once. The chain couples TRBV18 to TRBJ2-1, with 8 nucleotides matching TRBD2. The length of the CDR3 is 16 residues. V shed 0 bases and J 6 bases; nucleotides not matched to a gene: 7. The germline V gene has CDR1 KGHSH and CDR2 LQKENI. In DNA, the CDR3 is TGTGCCAGCTCACCACCGGGACTAGATGCTGGCAATGAGCAGTTCTTC. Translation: CASSPPGLDAGNEQFF.

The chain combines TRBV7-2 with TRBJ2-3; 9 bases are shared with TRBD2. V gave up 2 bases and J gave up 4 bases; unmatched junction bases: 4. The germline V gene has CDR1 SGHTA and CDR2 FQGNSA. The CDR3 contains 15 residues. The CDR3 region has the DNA TGTGCCAGCAGCTTAATGCGGGGGGGCCCAGATACGCAGTATTTT. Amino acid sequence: CASSLMRGGPDTQYF.

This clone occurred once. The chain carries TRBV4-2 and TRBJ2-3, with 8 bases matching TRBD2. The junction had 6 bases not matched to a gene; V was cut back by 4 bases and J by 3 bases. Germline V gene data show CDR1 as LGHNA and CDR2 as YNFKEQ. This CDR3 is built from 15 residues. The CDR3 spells CASSPRGGLTDTQYF. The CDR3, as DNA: TGTGCCAGCAGCCCACGGGGGGGCCTGACAGATACGCAGTATTTT.

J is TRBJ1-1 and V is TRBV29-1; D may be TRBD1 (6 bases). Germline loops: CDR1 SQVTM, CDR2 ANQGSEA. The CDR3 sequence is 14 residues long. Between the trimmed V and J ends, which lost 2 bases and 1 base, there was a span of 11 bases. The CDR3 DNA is TGCAGCGTTGAATTACAGGGTAAGAACACTGAAGCTTTCTTT. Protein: CSVELQGKNTEAFF.

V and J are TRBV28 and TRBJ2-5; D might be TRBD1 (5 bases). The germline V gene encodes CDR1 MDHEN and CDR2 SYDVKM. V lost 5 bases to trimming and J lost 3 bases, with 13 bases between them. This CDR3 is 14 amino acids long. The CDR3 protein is CASSRRGTEETQYF. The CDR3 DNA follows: TGTGCCAGCAGTCGAAGGGGCACCGAAGAGACCCAGTACTTC.

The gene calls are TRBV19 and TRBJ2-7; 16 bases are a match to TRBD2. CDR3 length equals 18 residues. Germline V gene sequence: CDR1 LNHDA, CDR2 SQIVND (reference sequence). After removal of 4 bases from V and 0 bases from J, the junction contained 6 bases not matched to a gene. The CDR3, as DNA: TGTGCCAGTAGTACGGGACTAGCGGGGGGGCCTATCTCCTACGAGCAGTACTTC. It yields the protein CASSTGLAGGPISYEQYF.

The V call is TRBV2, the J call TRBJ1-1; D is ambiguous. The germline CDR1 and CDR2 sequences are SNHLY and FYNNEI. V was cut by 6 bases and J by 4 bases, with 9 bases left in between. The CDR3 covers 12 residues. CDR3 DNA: TGTGCCAGCAGGTCCTCAGGCACTGAAGCTTTCTTT. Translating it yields CASRSSGTEAFF.

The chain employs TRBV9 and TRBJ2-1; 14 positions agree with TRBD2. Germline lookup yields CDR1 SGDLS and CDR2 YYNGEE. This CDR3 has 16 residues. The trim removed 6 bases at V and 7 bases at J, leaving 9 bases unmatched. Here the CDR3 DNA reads TGTGCCAGCACCAGACTAGCGGGAGGGGTGGGGAATGAGCAGTTCTTC. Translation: CASTRLAGGVGNEQFF.

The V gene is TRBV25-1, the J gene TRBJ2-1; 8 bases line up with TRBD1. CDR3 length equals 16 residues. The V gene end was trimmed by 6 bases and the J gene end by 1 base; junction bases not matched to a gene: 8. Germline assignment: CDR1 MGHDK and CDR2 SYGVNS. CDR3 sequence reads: CASSPTGARSYNEQFF. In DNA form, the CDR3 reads TGTGCCAGCAGCCCGACAGGGGCGCGGTCCTACAATGAGCAGTTCTTC.

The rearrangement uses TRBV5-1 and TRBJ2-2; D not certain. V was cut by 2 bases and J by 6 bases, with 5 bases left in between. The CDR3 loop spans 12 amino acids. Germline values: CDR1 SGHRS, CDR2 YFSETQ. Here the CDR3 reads CASSFGAGELFF. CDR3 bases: TGCGCCAGCAGCTTCGGAGCCGGGGAGCTGTTTTTT.